Shown below are 5 T cell receptor beta chains from a single sample sequenced in a study of molecular identifiers for immune sequencing clone quantification. TCRdb itself ran the PCR reads through MiXCR, one entry per CDR3 protein. The data show some 41,000 distinct CDR3 sequences, about 18% seen once. Input material: naive CD8+ T cells from blood, with Jurkat cell RNA spiked in. Subset meaning: FACS-sorted CD8+CD4-CCR7+CD45RA+ naive T cells. These receptors were collected from a human donor in good health. Some libraries in this study had Jurkat cell RNA spiked in.

This clonotype was counted ten times or more. The rearrangement joins TRBV29-1 to TRBJ2-5, with 12 positions matching TRBD1. CDR3 length: 14 amino acids. Germline values: CDR1 SQVTM, CDR2 ANQGSEA. J gave up 4 bases and V 7 bases, and 7 bases lay outside the gene matches. CDR3 amino acids: CSAEGQGAPETQYF. The CDR3 region has the DNA TGCAGCGCCGAGGGACAGGGGGCCCCAGAGACCCAGTACTTC.

This clonotype was recorded many times. The V gene is TRBV7-6, the J gene TRBJ1-2; tentatively, D is TRBD1 (5 bases). The V end was cut by 1 base, the J end by 4 bases, with 7 bases between. CDR1 SGHVS and CDR2 FNYEAQ come from the germline V gene. CDR3 length equals 13 residues. The CDR3 DNA reads TGTGCCAGCAGCTTAGTACAGGCCTATGGCTACACCTTC. This encodes CASSLVQAYGYTF.

This clonotype was found a few times. A much larger clone lies a single base off, so this may be a read error. This rearrangement joins TRBV20-1 to TRBJ2-1; D is uncertain. The V gene's germline CDR1 is DFQATT and CDR2 SNEGSKA (reference sequence). The CDR3 runs to 11 residues. The V end lost 0 bases, the J end lost 7 bases, and 4 bases lay between the germline ends. DNA for the CDR3: TGCAGTGCTAGAGAAGGGAATGAGCAGTTCTTC. It yields the protein CSAREGNEQFF.

This clonotype occurred many times. The chain couples TRBV20-1 to TRBJ1-5; TRBD1 aligns across 9 bases. Germline V gene lookup returns CDR1 DFQATT and CDR2 SNEGSKA (reference sequence). This CDR3 contains 15 residues. The junction had 7 bases not matched to a gene; V was cut back by 3 bases and J by 4 bases. The CDR3: CSASPGTGRNQPQHF. In DNA form, the CDR3 reads TGCAGTGCTAGCCCCGGGACAGGGAGAAATCAGCCCCAGCATTTT.

The sample holds many counts of this clonotype. The chain links TRBV27 to TRBJ2-7, with TRBD2 identical over 14 bases. This CDR3 has 17 residues. Germline V gene sequence: CDR1 MNHEY, CDR2 SMNVEV (reference sequence). V shed 0 bases, J shed 3 bases, and the junction held 4 bases outside the gene matches. The CDR3 spells CASSLSGLAGGFYEQYF. CDR3 nucleotides: TGTGCCAGCAGTTTATCCGGACTAGCGGGAGGATTCTACGAGCAGTACTTC.